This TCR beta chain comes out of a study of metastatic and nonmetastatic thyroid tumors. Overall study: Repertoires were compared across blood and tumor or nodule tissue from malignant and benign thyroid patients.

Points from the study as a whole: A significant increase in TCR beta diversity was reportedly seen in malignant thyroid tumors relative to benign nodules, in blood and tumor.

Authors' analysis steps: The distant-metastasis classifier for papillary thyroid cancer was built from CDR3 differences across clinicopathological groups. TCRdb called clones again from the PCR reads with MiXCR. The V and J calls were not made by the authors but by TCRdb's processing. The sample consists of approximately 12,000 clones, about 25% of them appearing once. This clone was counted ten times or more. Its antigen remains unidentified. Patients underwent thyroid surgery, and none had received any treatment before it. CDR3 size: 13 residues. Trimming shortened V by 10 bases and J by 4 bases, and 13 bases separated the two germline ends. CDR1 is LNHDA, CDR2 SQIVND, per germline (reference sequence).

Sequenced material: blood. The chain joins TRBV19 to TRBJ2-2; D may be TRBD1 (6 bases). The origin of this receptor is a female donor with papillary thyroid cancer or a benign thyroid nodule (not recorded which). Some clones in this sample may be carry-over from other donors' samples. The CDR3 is CATSQGPTGELFF. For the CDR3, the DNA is TGTGCCACCTCACAGGGTCCCACCGGGGAGCTGTTTTTT.